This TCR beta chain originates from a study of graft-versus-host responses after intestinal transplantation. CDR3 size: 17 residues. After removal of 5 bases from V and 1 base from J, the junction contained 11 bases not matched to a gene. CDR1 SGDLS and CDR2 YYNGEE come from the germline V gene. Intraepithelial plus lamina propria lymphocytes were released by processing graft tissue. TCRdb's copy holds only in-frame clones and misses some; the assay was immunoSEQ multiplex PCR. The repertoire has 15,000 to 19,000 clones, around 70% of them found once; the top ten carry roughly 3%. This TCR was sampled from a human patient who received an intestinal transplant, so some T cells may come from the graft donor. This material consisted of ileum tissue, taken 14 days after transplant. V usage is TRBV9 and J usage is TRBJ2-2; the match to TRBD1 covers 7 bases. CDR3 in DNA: TGTGCCAGCAGTCTTCATGTCGGGACAGTGAACACCGGGGAGCTGTTTTTT. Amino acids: CASSLHVGTVNTGELFF.